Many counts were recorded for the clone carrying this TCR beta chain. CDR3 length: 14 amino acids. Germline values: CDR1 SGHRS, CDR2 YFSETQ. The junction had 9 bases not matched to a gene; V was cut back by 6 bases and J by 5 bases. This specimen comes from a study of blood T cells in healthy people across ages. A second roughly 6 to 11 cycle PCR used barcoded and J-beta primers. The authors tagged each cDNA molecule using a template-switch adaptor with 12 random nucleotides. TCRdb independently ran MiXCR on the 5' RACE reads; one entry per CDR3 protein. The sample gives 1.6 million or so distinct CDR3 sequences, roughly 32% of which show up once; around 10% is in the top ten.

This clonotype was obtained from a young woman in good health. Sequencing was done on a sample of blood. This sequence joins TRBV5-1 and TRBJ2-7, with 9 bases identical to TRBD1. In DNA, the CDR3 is TGCGCCAGCACCTTTCCGGGACAGGGCCACGAGCAGTACTTC. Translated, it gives CASTFPGQGHEQYF.